Below are 2 T cell receptor beta chains sequenced from a single sample in a study of identical twins. A single record per CDR3 protein comes from TCRdb applying MiXCR to the 5' RACE reads. The table includes 500,000 to 650,000 distinct CDR3 sequences, roughly 6.6% detected once. This sample also belongs to another study, concerning yellow fever vaccine responses in identical twins.

Sample: PBMCs. The receptors were gathered from a woman in her late teens or twenties in good health.

The rearrangement uses TRBV5-4 and TRBJ2-3, with D possibly TRBD1 on 5 matching bases. CDR3 length: 15 residues. Looked up from germline, CDR1 is SGHNT and CDR2 is YYREEE (reference sequence). Trimming stripped 0 bases from V and 2 bases from J, with 10 bases between. The DNA for the CDR3 is TGTGCCAGCAGCTTGGTTGACAGCTCCACAGATACGCAGTATTTT. Residues: CASSLVDSSTDTQYF.

This clonotype was seen at least ten times. The chain has TRBV12-3 or TRBV12-4 and TRBJ1-3; 7 positions match TRBD1. The CDR3 length is 12 residues. V shed 10 bases and J 2 bases; nucleotides not matched to a gene: 2. This chain's CDR3 is CATDRAGNTIYF. The CDR3 nucleotides read TGTGCCACCGACAGGGCTGGAAACACCATATATTTT.